This is a list of T cell receptor beta chains from one sample in a study of response to subunit inactivated influenza vaccine. TCRdb analysed the RT-PCR reads with MiXCR anew, one entry per CDR3 protein. The repertoire has under 950,000 distinct CDR3 sequences, 21% of them found once; the top ten carry roughly 10%. The sample consisted of PBMCs from blood, taken more than 4 days after vaccination. The source of these receptors is a man over 45 who received an inactivated influenza vaccine. CDR3s include the opening cysteine and the closing phenylalanine or tryptophan. Each record gives: J gene, V gene, CDR3 length, CDR3 protein.

j_call: TRBJ2-2; v_call: TRBV7-2; cdr3_length: 13; cdr3_aa: CASSFPPSGELFF
j_call: TRBJ2-3; v_call: TRBV20-1; cdr3_length: 12; cdr3_aa: CSAVAGGDTQYF
j_call: TRBJ2-5; v_call: TRBV5-1; cdr3_length: 13; cdr3_aa: CASSLGGHETQYF
j_call: TRBJ2-5; v_call: TRBV29-1; cdr3_length: 14; cdr3_aa: CSALPGGGRETQYF
j_call: TRBJ1-3; v_call: TRBV6-1; cdr3_length: 14; cdr3_aa: CASSERRAGNTIYF
j_call: TRBJ1-5; v_call: TRBV20-1; cdr3_length: 13; cdr3_aa: CSARVLRGQPQHF
j_call: TRBJ2-5; v_call: TRBV7-2; cdr3_length: 13; cdr3_aa: CASSLVGLAGLYF
j_call: TRBJ2-5; v_call: TRBV7-2; cdr3_length: 15; cdr3_aa: CASSSQSSGGETQYF
j_call: TRBJ2-1; v_call: TRBV30; cdr3_length: 12; cdr3_aa: CAWSVLGREQFF
j_call: TRBJ2-2; v_call: TRBV12-3/TRBV12-4; cdr3_length: 14; cdr3_aa: CASRTTVNTGELFF
j_call: TRBJ1-1; v_call: TRBV20-1; cdr3_length: 16; cdr3_aa: CCARDFRGWENTEAFF
j_call: TRBJ2-7; v_call: TRBV5-1; cdr3_length: 14; cdr3_aa: CASSLDRPSYEQYF
j_call: TRBJ2-7; v_call: TRBV20-1; cdr3_length: 13; cdr3_aa: CSAGQGGFYEQYF
j_call: TRBJ2-1; v_call: TRBV29-1; cdr3_length: 14; cdr3_aa: CSVEDLASGGFRFF
j_call: TRBJ2-1; v_call: TRBV5-1; cdr3_length: 16; cdr3_aa: CASSPVRDSGGQEQFF
j_call: TRBJ2-2; v_call: TRBV12-3/TRBV12-4; cdr3_length: 15; cdr3_aa: CASSLQRPIGGELFF
j_call: TRBJ2-3; v_call: TRBV7-3; cdr3_length: 16; cdr3_aa: CASSLSRDRGADTQYF
j_call: TRBJ2-1; v_call: TRBV7-6; cdr3_length: 12; cdr3_aa: CASSLTWNEQFF
j_call: TRBJ2-1; v_call: TRBV7-8; cdr3_length: 14; cdr3_aa: CASSLDGLPNEQFF
j_call: TRBJ2-7; v_call: TRBV4-3; cdr3_length: 15; cdr3_aa: CASSPMGKLASEQYF
j_call: TRBJ1-4; v_call: TRBV25-1; cdr3_length: 14; cdr3_aa: CASSDVRGHEKLFF
j_call: TRBJ2-5; v_call: TRBV7-6; cdr3_length: 13; cdr3_aa: CASTSAFQETQYF
j_call: TRBJ2-3; v_call: TRBV11-2; cdr3_length: 15; cdr3_aa: CASSLRVGGTDTQYF
j_call: TRBJ2-2; v_call: TRBV29-1; cdr3_length: 13; cdr3_aa: CSARDRNTGELFF
j_call: TRBJ1-5; v_call: TRBV4-1; cdr3_length: 17; cdr3_aa: CASSQDSWGQGVWPQHF
j_call: TRBJ1-4; v_call: TRBV28; cdr3_length: 15; cdr3_aa: CASSGGQGFGEKLFF
j_call: TRBJ2-3; v_call: TRBV11-2; cdr3_length: 15; cdr3_aa: CASSLDQGVGDTQYF
j_call: TRBJ2-7; v_call: TRBV18; cdr3_length: 16; cdr3_aa: CASSPSESQTKIQQYF
j_call: TRBJ2-3; v_call: TRBV20-1; cdr3_length: 12; cdr3_aa: CSARGGADTQYF
j_call: TRBJ2-1; v_call: TRBV6-5; cdr3_length: 12; cdr3_aa: CASSRTGNEQFF
j_call: TRBJ2-1; v_call: TRBV12-3/TRBV12-4; cdr3_length: 15; cdr3_aa: CASSLPGGLNNEQFF
j_call: TRBJ2-2; v_call: TRBV12-3/TRBV12-4; cdr3_length: 16; cdr3_aa: CASSLLLAGIGGELFF
j_call: TRBJ1-1; v_call: TRBV11-2; cdr3_length: 14; cdr3_aa: CASSLYVRNTEAFF
j_call: TRBJ2-3; v_call: TRBV20-1; cdr3_length: 12; cdr3_aa: CSAKMGGYTQYF
j_call: TRBJ2-7; v_call: TRBV20-1; cdr3_length: 13; cdr3_aa: CSAPPGVSYEQYF
j_call: TRBJ2-1; v_call: TRBV2; cdr3_length: 16; cdr3_aa: CASRGGQGAAYNEQFF
j_call: TRBJ2-3; v_call: TRBV3-1; cdr3_length: 15; cdr3_aa: CASSQGPSGTDTQYF
j_call: TRBJ2-5; v_call: TRBV7-2; cdr3_length: 16; cdr3_aa: CASSLGKGEYQETQYF
j_call: TRBJ2-1; v_call: TRBV20-1; cdr3_length: 13; cdr3_aa: CSGGLAGWNEQFF
j_call: TRBJ1-1; v_call: TRBV12-3/TRBV12-4; cdr3_length: 14; cdr3_aa: CASSLGRGNTEAFF
j_call: TRBJ2-7; v_call: TRBV5-6; cdr3_length: 14; cdr3_aa: CASSASGGSYEQYF
j_call: TRBJ2-3; v_call: TRBV14; cdr3_length: 17; cdr3_aa: CASSPYPGSSSTDTQYF
j_call: TRBJ2-5; v_call: TRBV28; cdr3_length: 14; cdr3_aa: CASSPGQWRETQYF
j_call: TRBJ2-7; v_call: TRBV20-1; cdr3_length: 12; cdr3_aa: CSPQGNPYEQYF
j_call: TRBJ2-1; v_call: TRBV7-9; cdr3_length: 16; cdr3_aa: CASSPKVGGLENEQFF
j_call: TRBJ2-3; v_call: TRBV4-1; cdr3_length: 17; cdr3_aa: CASSQEGQSSSTDTQYF
j_call: TRBJ2-1; v_call: TRBV5-1; cdr3_length: 14; cdr3_aa: CASSADPTPAEQFF
j_call: TRBJ2-7; v_call: TRBV7-2; cdr3_length: 13; cdr3_aa: CASSLPGMYEQYF
j_call: TRBJ2-2; v_call: TRBV27; cdr3_length: 19; cdr3_aa: CTFSLPTGTSGRAIGELFF
j_call: TRBJ2-7; v_call: TRBV12-3/TRBV12-4; cdr3_length: 15; cdr3_aa: CASSSYRGHVDEQYF